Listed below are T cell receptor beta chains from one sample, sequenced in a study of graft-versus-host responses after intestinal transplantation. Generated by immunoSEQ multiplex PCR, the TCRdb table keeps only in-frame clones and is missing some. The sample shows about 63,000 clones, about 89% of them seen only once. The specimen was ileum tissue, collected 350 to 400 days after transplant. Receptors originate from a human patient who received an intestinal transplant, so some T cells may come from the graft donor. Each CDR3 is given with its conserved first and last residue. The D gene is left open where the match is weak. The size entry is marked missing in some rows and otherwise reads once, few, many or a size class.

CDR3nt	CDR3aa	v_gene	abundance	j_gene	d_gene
TGCAGCCCCGACGGAGGAGGTGACACTGAAGCTTTCTTT	CSPDGGGDTEAFF	TRBV29-1	.	TRBJ1-1	.
TGCGCCAGCAGCTTAGGGGAGGTGACACCCCTCCACTTT	CASSLGEVTPLHF	TRBV7-2	.	TRBJ1-6	.
TGTGCCAGCAGCTTGGCCTGGGGGTTGAACACTGAAGCTTTCTTT	CASSLAWGLNTEAFF	TRBV5-6	.	TRBJ1-1	.
TGCGCCAGCAGCCCGTCGGGGACAGGGGACTCACCCCTCCACTTT	CASSPSGTGDSPLHF	TRBV5-1	.	TRBJ1-6	TRBD1
TGTGCCAGCAGCACCCCAGGGGGCGGGGGTACTGAAGCTTTCTTT	CASSTPGGGGTEAFF	TRBV7-9	once	TRBJ1-1	TRBD1
TGTGCCAGCAGCTTAACGGGACAGGGCAACAATGAGCAGTTCTTC	CASSLTGQGNNEQFF	TRBV7-3	.	TRBJ2-1	TRBD1
TGTGCCAGCAGCTTTGGCCCCGGGACTAGGAAGTCCGGGGAGCTGTTTTTT	CASSFGPGTRKSGELFF	TRBV5-6	.	TRBJ2-2	TRBD2
TGTGCCACCAGCACAACCCGGGACACGGAGAAGATGTACTACGAGCAGTACTTC	CATSTTRDTEKMYYEQYF	TRBV7-2	.	TRBJ2-7	.
TGTGCCAGCAGTTCGGGACTAGCGGGAGACGAGCAGTACTTC	CASSSGLAGDEQYF	TRBV27	.	TRBJ2-7	TRBD2
TGTGCCAGCCGCCCAACAGGGGGGGATGGCTACACCTTC	CASRPTGGDGYTF	TRBV6-1	.	TRBJ1-2	TRBD1
TGTGCCAGCAGTTTCAACCGGGACAGGGGCCACGAGCAGTACTTC	CASSFNRDRGHEQYF	TRBV28	.	TRBJ2-7	TRBD1
TGTGCCAGCAGCGACCAGCAGGGTCTAGGAAACACCATATATTTT	CASSDQQGLGNTIYF	TRBV7-2	.	TRBJ1-3	.
TGTGCCAGCAGTACCCCCGGACTAGCGGGAAGTTACAATGAGCAGTTCTTC	CASSTPGLAGSYNEQFF	TRBV28	.	TRBJ2-1	TRBD2
TGTGCAAGTCGCAAAAAAGGTGGTGCTCCCTATGGCTACACCTTC	CASRKKGGAPYGYTF	TRBV12-2	.	TRBJ1-2	.
TGTGCCAGCAGGGGAGAAGGGTATGAAAAACTGTTTTTT	CASRGEGYEKLFF	TRBV2	.	TRBJ1-4	.
TGTGCCAGCAGTCTGGGGGGCTGGCTAATACGGGAGGAGTACGAGCAGTACTTC	CASSLGGWLIREEYEQYF	TRBV2	.	TRBJ2-7	.
TGTGCCAGCAGTGAAAACCCGTACGAGCAGTACTTC	CASSENPYEQYF	TRBV2	.	TRBJ2-7	.
TGTGCCAGCAGCTTGGATTCGGACCGGAGTAGGTATGAGCAGTTCTTC	CASSLDSDRSRYEQFF	TRBV5-4	.	TRBJ2-1	.
TGTGCCAGCTCACTGAACAGGAGCCCGAGCTCCTACGAGCAGTACTTC	CASSLNRSPSSYEQYF	TRBV18	.	TRBJ2-7	.
TGCAGCGTTTCACCACTGGGGGCGAACACTGAAGCTTTCTTT	CSVSPLGANTEAFF	TRBV29-1	once	TRBJ1-1	.
TGTGCAAGTCGCCAACCTCCGGGACTAGCGGGAGAAGGAGGTACGCAGTATTTT	CASRQPPGLAGEGGTQYF	TRBV12-2	.	TRBJ2-3	.
TGCAGCGTTGGGGACAGGGGGATCACCTACGAGCAGTACTTC	CSVGDRGITYEQYF	TRBV29-1	.	TRBJ2-7	TRBD1
TGTGCCACCAGCCTATCAGGGGATCCACACGATGAGCAGTTCTTC	CATSLSGDPHDEQFF	TRBV15	.	TRBJ2-1	.
TGTGCCATCGGCCCGGGACTAGCAGTGGAGCAGTACTTC	CAIGPGLAVEQYF	TRBV10-3	.	TRBJ2-7	TRBD2
TGCAGCGTCGGTGAGGGCTATGGCTACACCTTC	CSVGEGYGYTF	TRBV29-1	.	TRBJ1-2	.
TGTGCCATCAGTGAATCCCCCGGGGAGGGCTACACCTTC	CAISESPGEGYTF	TRBV10-3	.	TRBJ1-2	.
TGTGCCAGCATGATGTCGGGGAGGGCCACTGAAGCTTTCTTT	CASMMSGRATEAFF	TRBV28	once	TRBJ1-1	.
TGTGCCAGCAGCAAGAGGCGAGGCGGGTCCTACAATGAGCAGTTCTTC	CASSKRRGGSYNEQFF	TRBV9	.	TRBJ2-1	.
TGCAGCAGGGGCGGGGGGCGGATAGGAGAGACCCAGTACTTC	CSRGGGRIGETQYF	TRBV29-1	.	TRBJ2-5	TRBD2
TGTGCCAGCAGCCGGGACTTCGGGAACACCGGGGAGCTGTTTTTT	CASSRDFGNTGELFF	TRBV28	.	TRBJ2-2	.
TGTGCCAGCAGCTTGGCCGGGATAGCGGGTGGCCAAGAGACCCAGTACTTC	CASSLAGIAGGQETQYF	TRBV5-6	few	TRBJ2-5	TRBD2
TGTGCCAGCAGCTCAGGGGGAAGCAATCAGCCCCAGCATTTT	CASSSGGSNQPQHF	TRBV5-5	.	TRBJ1-5	TRBD1
TGCAGCGTGGGACCGGGACAGGGTGAATTTTTAGTCGTCACTGAAGCTTTCTTT	CSVGPGQGEFLVVTEAFF	TRBV29-1	.	TRBJ1-1	TRBD1
TGTGCCAGCAGCCCGACGGGACTACCCTACGAGCAGTACTTC	CASSPTGLPYEQYF	TRBV7-2	.	TRBJ2-7	TRBD2
TGTGCCAGCAGTGAACCAGCCTGGGGACAGGGCGCCGAGCAGTACTTC	CASSEPAWGQGAEQYF	TRBV6-1	.	TRBJ2-7	TRBD1
TGCAGCGAGAGCGGGGGGGCTGAGCAGTTCTTC	CSESGGAEQFF	TRBV29-1	.	TRBJ2-1	TRBD2
TGTGCCAGCAGTTTACTGGACAGGGTTTATGAGACCCAGTACTTC	CASSLLDRVYETQYF	TRBV28	.	TRBJ2-5	TRBD1
TGTGCCAGCAGTGAGTCCCAATACAATGAGCAGTTCTTC	CASSESQYNEQFF	TRBV2	.	TRBJ2-1	.
TGCGCCAGCAGCTTGGCAGGGGGCGCGAGCTATGGCTACACCTTC	CASSLAGGASYGYTF	TRBV5-1	.	TRBJ1-2	TRBD1
TGTGCCAGCAGGAGACTAGCAGTTGTGAGCTCCTACGAGCAGTACTTC	CASRRLAVVSSYEQYF	TRBV2	once	TRBJ2-7	TRBD2
TGTGCCAGCAGTCCGGGACGATCTACGAAGCAGTACTTC	CASSPGRSTKQYF	TRBV6-5	.	TRBJ2-7	.
TGTGCCACCAGCAGTTTAGCGGGGACGGAAGAGCAGTACTTC	CATSSLAGTEEQYF	TRBV15	.	TRBJ2-7	TRBD2
TGTGCCAGCAGTGACTTGGGACAGGGATTAAACCAGCCCCAGCATTTT	CASSDLGQGLNQPQHF	TRBV6-1	.	TRBJ1-5	TRBD1
TGTGCCAGCAGCCAGCGGGGGGAGCCCGCTAGTATGAATACGCAGTATTTT	CASSQRGEPASMNTQYF	TRBV7-9	.	TRBJ2-3	TRBD2
TGTGCCATACTTAGCTCCTATAATTCACCCCTCCACTTT	CAILSSYNSPLHF	TRBV2	once	TRBJ1-6	.
TGTGCCAGCAGCCGCCCCGGAGGCCGCGGCGAGCAGTACTTC	CASSRPGGRGEQYF	TRBV7-9	.	TRBJ2-7	.
TGTGCCAGCAGCGTAGGGAGGACCTCCTACGAGCAGTACTTC	CASSVGRTSYEQYF	TRBV9	.	TRBJ2-7	.